Listed here are 25 T cell receptor beta chains from one sample, sequenced in a study of breast tumors, draining lymph nodes, adjacent tissues. In TCRdb, the multiplex PCR reads were re-called with MiXCR into one record per CDR3 protein. Counted here are approximately 210,000 distinct CDR3 sequences, around 34% occurring once; the ten biggest clones make up approximately 3.5%. The lymph nodes were axillary draining lymph nodes from breast cancer patients. What was sequenced was axillary lymph node tissue. The receptors were sampled from a female donor with breast cancer. Some clones in this sample may be carry-over from other donors' samples.

This clonotype was found many times. The V and J genes are TRBV5-6 and TRBJ2-3; 9 nucleotides agree with TRBD1. Trimming took 2 bases from V and 7 from J; bases not matched to a gene: 5. Germline V gives CDR1 SGHDT, CDR2 YYEEEE. This CDR3 region has 14 residues. The CDR3 region is CASSFRDRVYTQYF. DNA of the CDR3: TGTGCCAGCAGCTTTAGGGACAGGGTGTATACGCAGTATTTT. Combining the CDR3 with reference TRBV5-6 and TRBJ2-3 gives the whole variable domain DAGVTQSPTHLIKTRGQQVTLRCSPKSGHDTVSWYQQALGQGPQFIFQYYEEEERQRGNFPDRFSGHQFPNYSSELNVNALLLGDSALYLCASSFRDRVYTQYFGPGTRLTVL.

This clonotype was counted many times. The chain is built from TRBV7-8 and TRBJ2-3; D remains ambiguous. V was pared by 1 base and J by 4 bases, with 9 bases between. The V gene's germline CDR1 is SGHVS and CDR2 FQNEAQ. The CDR3 spans 14 residues. The CDR3 here is CASSLDGSSDTQYF. Here the CDR3 DNA reads TGTGCCAGCAGCTTAGATGGTAGCTCAGATACGCAGTATTTT.

This clonotype was counted a few times. The CDR3 loop reads CASSRTGFAYEQYF. The CDR3 DNA sequence: TGTGCCAGCAGCAGGACAGGTTTCGCCTACGAGCAGTACTTC. The chain recombines TRBV11-3 with TRBJ2-7, with 7 bases that match TRBD1. The CDR3 has 14 amino acids. The V segment lost 5 bases and the J segment 2 bases; nucleotides outside the gene matches: 6. Germline loops: CDR1 SGHNT, CDR2 YENEEA.

This clonotype was detected ten times or more. The J gene is TRBJ2-3, the V gene TRBV20-1, with TRBD2 matching over 8 bases. After removal of 1 base from V and 2 bases from J, the junction contained 23 bases not matched to a gene. Germline V gene data show CDR1 as DFQATT and CDR2 as SNEGSKA (reference sequence). The CDR3 runs to 21 residues. CDR3 region: CSARGPTALPERGHNTDTQYF. The CDR3 DNA follows: TGCAGTGCTAGAGGACCCACGGCGCTTCCCGAGCGGGGGCACAACACAGATACGCAGTATTTT.

This clonotype was seen many times. The gene calls are TRBV20-1 and TRBJ1-5, with D perhaps TRBD1 (6 bases). The CDR3 covers 14 residues. In germline, CDR1 is DFQATT, CDR2 SNEGSKA (reference sequence). Trimming shortened V by 0 bases and J by 5 bases, and 11 bases separated the two germline ends. The CDR3 DNA reads TGCAGTGCTAGAGATGCGTCAGGGGATCAGCCCCAGCATTTT. This codes for CSARDASGDQPQHF.

This clonotype came up many times. V and J are TRBV7-8 and TRBJ1-4; D gene ambiguous. The CDR3 sequence is 16 residues long. Germline CDR1 is SGHVS and CDR2 is FQNEAQ. V dropped 1 base and J dropped 7 bases, with 16 bases sitting between them. The CDR3 sequence: CASSLVLSGGAEKLFF. CDR3 DNA sequence: TGTGCCAGCAGCTTAGTTCTCTCGGGTGGAGCTGAAAAACTGTTTTTT. Variable domain in full (rest from reference TRBV7-8 and TRBJ1-4): GAGVSQSPRYKVAKRGQDVALRCDPISGHVSLFWYQQALGQGPEFLTYFQNEAQLDKSGLPSDRFFAERPEGSVSTLKIQRTQQEDSAVYLCASSLVLSGGAEKLFFGSGTQLSVL.

This clonotype was seen many times. The chain joins TRBV7-2 to TRBJ1-2; D may be TRBD1 (5 bases). The CDR3 is 13 residues long. Trimming stripped 5 bases from V and 3 bases from J, with 10 bases between. CDR1 is SGHTA and CDR2 is FQGNSA in the germline V gene. CDR3 sequence: CASSRDSDYGYTF. For the CDR3, the DNA is TGTGCCAGCAGCAGAGACAGTGACTATGGCTACACCTTC.

About this clonotype itself: This sequence may be a read error, since a much larger clone differs from it by one base. J is TRBJ2-1 and V is TRBV5-5; D call uncertain. Germline lookup yields CDR1 SGHKS and CDR2 YYEKEE (reference sequence). Trimming took off 4 bases at V and 6 bases at J, with 14 bases between the two ends. The CDR3 consists of 14 residues. CDR3 loop: CASSQLGPTNEQFF. For the CDR3, the DNA is TGTGCCAGCAGCCAACTCGGCCCTACCAATGAGCAGTTCTTC.

This clonotype was seen at least ten times. V usage is TRBV9 and J usage is TRBJ1-5, with no clear D. CDR3 length: 15 amino acids. Trimming removed 0 bases at V and 4 bases at J, with 11 bases between. The V gene's germline CDR1 is SGDLS and CDR2 YYNGEE. CDR3 residues: CASSVGGKSNQPQHF. The CDR3 nucleotides are TGTGCCAGCAGCGTAGGGGGAAAGTCAAATCAGCCCCAGCATTTT.

Many counts were recorded for this clonotype. The rearrangement links TRBV10-3 to TRBJ2-2; D is unclear. The CDR3 has 14 residues. V was pared by 4 bases and J by 2 bases, with 8 bases between. CDR1 is ENHRY and CDR2 is SYGVKD in the germline V gene. The CDR3 coding sequence is TGTGCCATCAGTGTAGAGTTAAACACCGGGGAGCTGTTTTTT. Encoded protein: CAISVELNTGELFF.

This clonotype has just a few counts. Given a much more abundant clone one base away, this may be a read error. V is TRBV20-1 and J is TRBJ2-5, with D tentatively TRBD1 (5 bases). The CDR3 has 12 amino acids. CDR1 is DFQATT and CDR2 is SNEGSKA in the germline V gene (reference sequence). The DNA for the CDR3 is TGCAGTGCTGGCAGGGTTGGAGAGACCCCGTACTTC. Residues: CSAGRVGETPYF.

This clonotype was seen repeatedly, ten times or more. The rearrangement links TRBV20-1 to TRBJ1-6, with D maybe TRBD1 (5 bases). Germline V CDR1 and CDR2: DFQATT, SNEGSKA (reference sequence). Trimming left V 5 bases short and J 3 bases short, with 8 bases between. This CDR3 comprises 13 residues. The CDR3 nucleotides are TGCAGTGCTCCGACAGACTATAATTCACCCCTCCACTTT. Encoded protein: CSAPTDYNSPLHF.

Points on this clonotype: A single base separates this from a much larger clone, so it may be a read error. V is TRBV7-9 and J is TRBJ2-1, with TRBD2 matching 9 bases. The germline CDR1 and CDR2 sequences are SEHNR and FQNEAQ (reference sequence). CDR3 length: 15 amino acids. The CDR3 nucleotides are TGTTCCAGCAGCTCAGCGGGAGGAATTTACAATGAGCAGTTCTTC. It specifies CSSSSAGGIYNEQFF. Looking up the rest from reference TRBV7-9 and TRBJ2-1 gives the full variable domain: DTGVSQNPRHKITKRGQNVTFRCDPISEHNRLYWYRQTLGQGPEFLTYFQNEAQLEKSRLLSDRFSAERPKGSFSTLEIQRTEQGDSAMYLCSSSSAGGIYNEQFFGPGTRLTVL.

In this sample, this clonotype turned up many times. V gene TRBV7-8 combines with J gene TRBJ2-5; 9 nucleotides line up with TRBD2. J lost 4 bases, V lost 1 base, and 7 bases had no gene match. Germline lookup yields CDR1 SGHVS and CDR2 FQNEAQ. CDR3 size: 16 residues. This CDR3 is CASSLGAGGPRETQYF. The CDR3 region has the DNA TGTGCCAGCAGCTTAGGAGCGGGAGGACCGCGAGAGACCCAGTACTTC.

This clonotype appeared many times. This chain uses TRBV3-1 with TRBJ2-5, with TRBD2 matching over 11 bases. CDR1 and CDR2 from the germline V gene are LGHDT and YNNKEL (reference sequence). Trimming at V came to 1 base and at J to 2 bases, leaving 6 bases not matched to a gene. The CDR3 is 17 amino acids. The CDR3 nucleotides read TGTGCCAGCAGCCAAGGATTCGCTAGCGGGGGGCAAGAGACCCAGTACTTC. This gives the protein CASSQGFASGGQETQYF.

The rearrangement uses TRBV6-1 and TRBJ2-5, with a weak D call TRBD1 (5 bases). V was cut by 5 bases and J by 3 bases, with 16 bases left in between. Germline V gene data show CDR1 as MNHNS and CDR2 as SASEGT. The CDR3 contains 15 residues. CDR3 sequence (DNA): TGTGCCAGCAGTCCCCTGTGGCAGGGCGAAGAGACCCAGTACTTC. Translation gives CASSPLWQGEETQYF.

This clonotype has at least ten counts. This chain uses TRBV5-6 with TRBJ1-5; weak D call: TRBD1 (6 bases). Germline values: CDR1 SGHDT, CDR2 YYEEEE. This CDR3 is 14 amino acids long. Deletions cut 1 base from V and 3 bases from J, with 8 bases between. The CDR3 here is CASSLQGFNQPQHF. The CDR3 DNA is TGTGCCAGCAGCTTGCAGGGGTTCAATCAGCCCCAGCATTTT.

This clonotype was picked up many times. The chain uses TRBV2 and TRBJ2-7, with 10 bases fitting TRBD2. V was clipped by 8 bases and J by 8 bases; unmatched bases: 9. Germline V gene lookup returns CDR1 SNHLY and CDR2 FYNNEI. This CDR3 is 13 amino acids long. The CDR3 here is CASASGRGGKQYF. In DNA form, the CDR3 reads TGTGCCAGCGCAAGCGGGAGGGGGGGCAAGCAGTACTTC.

This chain uses TRBV13 with TRBJ1-2, with 8 bases lining up with TRBD1. Germline values: CDR1 PRHDT, CDR2 FYEKMQ (reference sequence). This CDR3 region has 14 residues. Trimming took 3 bases from V and 7 from J; bases not matched to a gene: 7. Written as DNA, the CDR3 is TGTGCCAGCAGCTTGCTCGTGACAGGGGTTGGCTACACCTTC. Amino acid sequence: CASSLLVTGVGYTF.

A note on this clonotype: One junction end does not reproduce the germline sequence, and a read error may be involved. The chain uses TRBV7-9 and TRBJ2-5; either TRBD1 or TRBD2 may supply D (6 bases each). Per the germline V gene, CDR1 is SEHNR and CDR2 is FQNEAQ (reference sequence). The CDR3 is made up of 17 amino acids. CDR3 nucleotides: TGTGCCAGCAGCTTAGATTTTGGGGGGCGCCCCCAAGAGCCCCAGTACTTC. As protein: CASSLDFGGRPQEPQYF.

The chain employs TRBV2 and TRBJ1-5; D call uncertain. The V end was cut by 6 bases, the J end by 11 bases, with 11 bases between. This CDR3 has 11 residues. CDR1 and CDR2 from the germline V gene are SNHLY and FYNNEI. The chain's CDR3 is CASSGEETQHF. CDR3 coding DNA: TGTGCCAGCAGCGGGGAAGAGACCCAGCATTTT.

The chain uses TRBV5-1 and TRBJ2-5, with TRBD2 matching 9 bases. In germline, CDR1 is SGHRS, CDR2 YFSETQ. V lost 4 bases to trimming and J lost 8 bases; unmatched junction nucleotides: 6. CDR3 length equals 13 residues. The CDR3, as DNA: TGCGCCAGCAGCGTGCGGGAGGGCCGCACCCAGTACTTC. Amino acids: CASSVREGRTQYF.

This clonotype has at least ten counts. The chain couples TRBV6-1 to TRBJ2-7, with D maybe TRBD1 (5 bases). The CDR3 runs to 14 residues. Trimming pared 3 bases from V and 2 bases from J, leaving 11 bases between. The germline CDR1 and CDR2 sequences are MNHNS and SASEGT. This CDR3 reads CASSEGLTAYEQYF. In DNA form, the CDR3 reads TGTGCCAGCAGTGAGGGGCTAACGGCCTACGAGCAGTACTTC.

A remark on this clonotype: A read error is possible here, since a much larger clone lies one base away. This chain joins TRBV5-1 and TRBJ2-1; 8 positions agree with TRBD1. The CDR3 is 19 residues long. Per the germline V gene, CDR1 is SGHRS and CDR2 is YFSETQ. J lost 3 bases, V lost 4 bases, and 18 bases had no gene match. CDR3 in amino acids: CASSPGTGRSRSLYNEQFF. CDR3 in DNA: TGCGCCAGCAGCCCCGGGACAGGTAGGTCGCGGTCCCTCTACAATGAGCAGTTCTTC.

This chain joins TRBV4-1 and TRBJ2-5; no reliable D call. The CDR3 is 15 amino acids. The V and J ends lost 6 bases and 0 bases respectively, with 14 bases between them. CDR1 is MGHRA, CDR2 YSYEKL, per germline. Written as DNA, the CDR3 is TGCGCCAGCAGTGGGCAAGCGATGTACCAAGAGACCCAGTACTTC. The encoded protein is CASSGQAMYQETQYF.